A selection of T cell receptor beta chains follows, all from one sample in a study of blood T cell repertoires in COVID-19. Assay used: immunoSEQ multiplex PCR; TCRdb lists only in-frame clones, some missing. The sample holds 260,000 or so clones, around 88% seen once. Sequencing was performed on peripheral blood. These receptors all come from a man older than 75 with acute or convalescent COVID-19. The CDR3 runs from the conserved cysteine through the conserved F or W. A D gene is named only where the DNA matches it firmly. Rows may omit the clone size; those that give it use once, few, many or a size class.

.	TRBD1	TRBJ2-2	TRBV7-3	CASSPRAGQGHTGELFF	TGTGCCAGCAGCCCAAGGGCCGGACAGGGCCACACCGGGGAGCTGTTTTTT
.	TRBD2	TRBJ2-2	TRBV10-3	CAIRTSANTGELFF	TGTGCCATCAGGACTAGCGCGAACACCGGGGAGCTGTTTTTT
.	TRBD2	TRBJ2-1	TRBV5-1	CASSTSGTNEQFF	TGCGCCAGCAGCACTAGCGGGACCAATGAGCAGTTCTTC
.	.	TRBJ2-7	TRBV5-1	CASSFQGSSYEQYF	TGCGCCAGCAGCTTCCAGGGGAGCTCCTACGAGCAGTACTTC
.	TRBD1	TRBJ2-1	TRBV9	CASSAGQGLTYNEQFF	TGTGCCAGCAGCGCAGGACAGGGGTTAACCTACAATGAGCAGTTCTTC
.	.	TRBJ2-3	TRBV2	CASSPLLSTDTQYF	TGTGCCAGCAGTCCCCTCCTAAGCACAGATACGCAGTATTTT
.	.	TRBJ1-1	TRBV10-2	CASSENRETEAFF	TGCGCCAGCAGTGAGAACAGGGAGACTGAAGCTTTCTTT
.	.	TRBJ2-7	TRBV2	CASSVAGNPYEQYF	TGTGCCAGCAGTGTCGCAGGGAACCCCTACGAGCAGTACTTC
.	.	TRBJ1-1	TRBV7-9	CASSFGGVVGTEAFF	TGTGCCAGCAGCTTTGGGGGGGTAGTAGGGACTGAAGCTTTCTTT
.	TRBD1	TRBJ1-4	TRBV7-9	CASSWTGANEKLFF	TGTGCCAGCAGCTGGACAGGGGCTAATGAAAAACTGTTTTTT
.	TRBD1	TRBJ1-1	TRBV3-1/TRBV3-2	CASSQSGGRTEAFF	TGTGCCAGCAGCCAGTCAGGGGGGAGGACTGAAGCTTTCTTT
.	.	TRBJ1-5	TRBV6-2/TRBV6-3	CASSSIRENQPQHF	TGTGCCAGCAGTTCAATCAGGGAAAATCAGCCCCAGCATTTT
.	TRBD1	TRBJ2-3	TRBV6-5	CASSYAGQGADTQYF	TGTGCCAGCAGTTACGCGGGACAGGGGGCAGATACGCAGTATTTT
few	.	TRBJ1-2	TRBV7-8	CASSLAEEGDGYTF	TGTGCCAGCAGCTTAGCGGAGGAGGGTGACGGCTACACCTTC
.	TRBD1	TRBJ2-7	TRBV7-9	CASSFRDRYYEQYF	TGTGCCAGCAGCTTCCGGGACAGGTACTACGAGCAGTACTTC
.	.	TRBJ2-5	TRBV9	CASSQDSYQETQYF	TGTGCCAGCAGTCAAGACAGTTACCAAGAGACCCAGTACTTC
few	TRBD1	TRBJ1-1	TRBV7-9	CASSGGQSDPMNTEAFF	TGTGCCAGCAGCGGGGGACAGTCAGACCCCATGAACACTGAAGCTTTCTTT
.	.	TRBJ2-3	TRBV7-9	CASSLPAATVDDTQYF	TGTGCCAGCAGCTTACCAGCGGCTACTGTAGACGATACGCAGTATTTT
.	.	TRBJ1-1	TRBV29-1	CSVGTAMNTEAFF	TGCAGCGTTGGGACAGCCATGAACACTGAAGCTTTCTTT
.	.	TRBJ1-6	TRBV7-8	CASSLREALHF	TGTGCCAGCAGCCTCCGGGAAGCCCTCCACTTT
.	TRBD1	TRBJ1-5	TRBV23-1	CASSQSDREGYSNQPQHF	TGCGCCAGCAGTCAATCGGACAGGGAAGGGTATAGCAATCAGCCCCAGCATTTT
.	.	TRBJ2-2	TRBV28	CASSLPLANTGELFF	TGTGCCAGCAGTTTACCACTTGCGAACACCGGGGAGCTGTTTTTT
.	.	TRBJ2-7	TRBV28	CATISFQAGTAGYWGQYF	TGTGCCACCATTAGTTTTCAAGCCGGGACAGCGGGTTACTGGGGGCAGTACTTC
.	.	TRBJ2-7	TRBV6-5	CASSYSRDSPVHEQYF	TGTGCCAGCAGTTACTCGAGGGACTCCCCAGTCCACGAGCAGTACTTC
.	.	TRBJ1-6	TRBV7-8	CASSLVGIRVNSPLHF	TGTGCCAGCAGCTTAGTCGGTATCCGGGTAAACTCACCCCTCCACTTT
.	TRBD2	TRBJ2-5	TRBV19	CASSNPLAGGGETQYF	TGTGCCAGTAGTAACCCTCTAGCGGGAGGAGGGGAGACCCAGTACTTC
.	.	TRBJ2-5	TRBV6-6	CASSYATGEETQYF	TGTGCCAGCAGTTACGCGACAGGAGAAGAGACCCAGTACTTC
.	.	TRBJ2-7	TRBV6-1	CASSEQLYSYEQYF	TGTGCCAGCAGTGAACAGTTATACTCCTACGAGCAGTACTTC
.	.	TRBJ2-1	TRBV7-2	CASSLGFGGFNEQFF	TGTGCCAGCAGCTTAGGATTTGGGGGCTTCAATGAGCAGTTCTTC
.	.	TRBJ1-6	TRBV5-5	CASSLGDSNNSPLHF	TGTGCCAGCAGCTTGGGAGACAGTAATAATTCACCCCTCCACTTT
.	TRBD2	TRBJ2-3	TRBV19	CASSTVAAGGTDTQYF	TGTGCCAGTAGTACGGTGGCTGCGGGGGGCACAGATACGCAGTATTTT
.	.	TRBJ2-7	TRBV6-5	CASVSPAGRIYEQYF	TGTGCCAGCGTAAGCCCCGCGGGACGGATCTACGAGCAGTACTTC
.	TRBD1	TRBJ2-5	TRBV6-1	CASSARTGRNRETQYF	TGTGCCAGCAGTGCTAGGACAGGGCGTAACAGGGAGACCCAGTACTTC
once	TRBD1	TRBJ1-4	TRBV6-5	CASRRQGEEKLFF	TGTGCCAGCAGACGACAGGGGGAGGAAAAACTGTTTTTT
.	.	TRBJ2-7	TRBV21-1	CASSKSETSGYYEQYF	TGTGCCAGCAGCAAATCGGAGACTAGCGGGTACTACGAGCAGTACTTC
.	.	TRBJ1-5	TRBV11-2	CASSLEGRGRAQHF	TGTGCCAGCAGCTTAGAGGGGAGGGGCCGAGCCCAGCATTTT
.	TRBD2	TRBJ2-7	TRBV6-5	CASRVVGTSVSEQYF	TGTGCCAGCAGGGTGGTTGGGACTAGCGTTTCCGAGCAGTACTTC
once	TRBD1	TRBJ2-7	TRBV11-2	CASSLTWDSSYEQYF	TGTGCCAGCAGCTTAACTTGGGACAGCTCATACGAGCAGTACTTC
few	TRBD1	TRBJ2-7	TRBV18	CASSPASGQDLYEQYF	TGTGCCAGCTCACCCGCATCGGGACAGGACCTCTACGAGCAGTACTTC
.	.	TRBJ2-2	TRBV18	CASSPESRTGELFF	TGTGCCAGCTCACCAGAGTCGAGGACCGGGGAGCTGTTTTTT
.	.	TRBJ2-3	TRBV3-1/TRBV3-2	CASSQVGLAGVGADTQYF	TGTGCCAGCAGCCAAGTGGGCCTAGCAGGGGTAGGGGCAGATACGCAGTATTTT
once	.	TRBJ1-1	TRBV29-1	CSVDPGGVTEAFF	TGCAGCGTTGATCCGGGGGGCGTCACTGAAGCTTTCTTT
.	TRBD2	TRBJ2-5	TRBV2	CASYTGLAGETQYF	TGTGCCAGTTATACGGGACTAGCGGGAGAGACCCAGTACTTC
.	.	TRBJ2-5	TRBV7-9	CASSFTGPETQYF	TGTGCCAGCAGCTTCACAGGTCCGGAGACCCAGTACTTC
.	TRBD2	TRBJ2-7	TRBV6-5	CASSYGRPSGTYEQYF	TGTGCCAGCAGTTACGGGCGGCCTAGCGGAACCTACGAGCAGTACTTC
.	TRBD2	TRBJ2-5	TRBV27	CASSYLAGRQETQYF	TGTGCCAGCAGTTACCTAGCGGGGAGACAAGAGACCCAGTACTTC
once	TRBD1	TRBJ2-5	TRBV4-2	CASSQGTGSFETQYF	TGTGCCAGCAGCCAAGGGACAGGGAGTTTCGAGACCCAGTACTTC
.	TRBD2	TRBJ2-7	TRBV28	CASSSDGTSDPYEQYF	TGTGCCAGCAGTTCGGATGGGACTAGCGATCCCTACGAGCAGTACTTC
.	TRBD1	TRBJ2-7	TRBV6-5	CASSTGNRYEQYF	TGTGCCAGTTCGACAGGGAACAGGTACGAGCAGTACTTC
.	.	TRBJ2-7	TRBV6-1	CASSEVGRVYEQYF	TGTGCCAGCAGTGAAGTCGGCAGGGTCTACGAGCAGTACTTC
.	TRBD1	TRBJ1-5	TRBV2	CASSPTGAPQPQHF	TGTGCCAGCAGTCCGACAGGGGCACCTCAGCCCCAGCATTTT
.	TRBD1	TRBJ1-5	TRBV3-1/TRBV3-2	CASSQAGTGGNQPQHF	TGTGCCAGCAGCCAAGCCGGGACAGGGGGCAATCAGCCCCAGCATTTT
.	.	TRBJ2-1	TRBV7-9	CASSLGGSGNEQFF	TGTGCCAGCAGCCTAGGCGGTAGCGGCAATGAGCAGTTCTTC
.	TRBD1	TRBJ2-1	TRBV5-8	CASRNMWDRGNEQFF	TGTGCCAGCAGAAACATGTGGGACAGGGGTAATGAGCAGTTCTTC
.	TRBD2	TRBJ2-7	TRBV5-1	CASSLGAGGTLAFDEQYF	TGCGCCAGCAGCTTGGGAGCGGGGGGGACTTTGGCTTTCGACGAGCAGTACTTC